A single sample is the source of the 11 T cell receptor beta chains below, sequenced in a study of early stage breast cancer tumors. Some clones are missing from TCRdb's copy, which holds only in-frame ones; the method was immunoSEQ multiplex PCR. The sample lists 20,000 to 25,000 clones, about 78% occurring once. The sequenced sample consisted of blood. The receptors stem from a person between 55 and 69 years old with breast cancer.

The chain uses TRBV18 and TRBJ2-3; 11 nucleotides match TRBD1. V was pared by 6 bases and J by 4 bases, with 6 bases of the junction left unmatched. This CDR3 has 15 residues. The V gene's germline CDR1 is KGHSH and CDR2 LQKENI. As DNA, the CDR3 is TGTGCCAGCTCTCCGGGACAGGGGGGCGCAGATACGCAGTATTTT. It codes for CASSPGQGGADTQYF.

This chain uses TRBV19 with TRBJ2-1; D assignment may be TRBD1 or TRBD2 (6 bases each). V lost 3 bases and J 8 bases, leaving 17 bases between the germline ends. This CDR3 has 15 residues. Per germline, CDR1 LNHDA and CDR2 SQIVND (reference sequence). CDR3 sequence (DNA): TGTGCCAGTAGTATCTACTCAGGAGGGGGGTATGAGCAGTTCTTC. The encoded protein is CASSIYSGGGYEQFF.

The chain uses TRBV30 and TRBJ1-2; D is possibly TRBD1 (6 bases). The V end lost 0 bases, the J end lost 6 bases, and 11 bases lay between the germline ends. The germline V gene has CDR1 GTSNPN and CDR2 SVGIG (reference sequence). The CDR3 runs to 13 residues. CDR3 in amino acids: CAWSVGQKNGYTF. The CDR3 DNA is TGTGCCTGGAGTGTAGGACAGAAGAATGGCTACACCTTC.

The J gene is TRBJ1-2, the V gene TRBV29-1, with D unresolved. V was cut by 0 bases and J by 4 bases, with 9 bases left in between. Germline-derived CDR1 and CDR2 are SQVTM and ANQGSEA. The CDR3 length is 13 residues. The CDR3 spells CSVEEGNRYGYTF. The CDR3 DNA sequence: TGCAGCGTTGAAGAGGGGAATCGCTATGGCTACACCTTC.

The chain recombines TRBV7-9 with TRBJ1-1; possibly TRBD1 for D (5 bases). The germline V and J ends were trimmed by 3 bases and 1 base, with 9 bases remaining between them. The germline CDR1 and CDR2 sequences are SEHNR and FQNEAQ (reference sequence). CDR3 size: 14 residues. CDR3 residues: CASSLGPGNTEAFF. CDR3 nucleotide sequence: TGTGCCAGCAGCTTGGGACCGGGGAACACTGAAGCTTTCTTT.

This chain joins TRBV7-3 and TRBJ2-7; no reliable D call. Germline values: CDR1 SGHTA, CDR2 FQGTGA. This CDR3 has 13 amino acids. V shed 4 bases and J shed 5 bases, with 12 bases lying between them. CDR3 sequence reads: CASSSAHYDEQYF. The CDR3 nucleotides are TGTGCCAGCAGCTCCGCCCACTACGACGAGCAGTACTTC.

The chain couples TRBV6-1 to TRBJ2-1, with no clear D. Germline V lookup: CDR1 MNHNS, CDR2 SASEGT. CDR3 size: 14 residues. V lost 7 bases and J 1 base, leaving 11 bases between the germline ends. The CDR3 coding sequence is TGTGCCAGCAAGGAAGGGATTTCCTACAATGAGCAGTTCTTC. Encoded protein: CASKEGISYNEQFF.

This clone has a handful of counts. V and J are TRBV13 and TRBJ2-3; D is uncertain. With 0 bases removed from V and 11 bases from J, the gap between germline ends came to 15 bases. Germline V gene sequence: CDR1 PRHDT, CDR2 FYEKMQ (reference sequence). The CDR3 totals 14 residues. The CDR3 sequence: CASSLGPSEAGQYF. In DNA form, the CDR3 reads TGTGCCAGCAGCTTAGGCCCGTCAGAAGCCGGGCAGTATTTT.

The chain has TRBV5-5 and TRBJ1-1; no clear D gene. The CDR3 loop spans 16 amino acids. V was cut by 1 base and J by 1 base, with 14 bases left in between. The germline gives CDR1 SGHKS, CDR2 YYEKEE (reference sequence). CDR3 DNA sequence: TGTGCCAGCAGCTTGTCCCCCGTGTTGTCGAACACTGAAGCTTTCTTT. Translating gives CASSLSPVLSNTEAFF.

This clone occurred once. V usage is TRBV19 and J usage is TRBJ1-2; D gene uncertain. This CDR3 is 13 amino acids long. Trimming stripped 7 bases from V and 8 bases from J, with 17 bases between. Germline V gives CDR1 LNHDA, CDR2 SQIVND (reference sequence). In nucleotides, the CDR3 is TGTGCCAGTACCGTGGACGCTGGAGCCGGCTACACCTTC. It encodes CASTVDAGAGYTF.

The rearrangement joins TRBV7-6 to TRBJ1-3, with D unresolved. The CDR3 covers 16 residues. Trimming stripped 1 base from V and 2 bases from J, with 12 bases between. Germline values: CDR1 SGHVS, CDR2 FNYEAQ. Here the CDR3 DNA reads TGTGCCAGCAGCTTAGATTCGCGGAGACCTGGAAACACCATATATTTT. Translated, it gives CASSLDSRRPGNTIYF.